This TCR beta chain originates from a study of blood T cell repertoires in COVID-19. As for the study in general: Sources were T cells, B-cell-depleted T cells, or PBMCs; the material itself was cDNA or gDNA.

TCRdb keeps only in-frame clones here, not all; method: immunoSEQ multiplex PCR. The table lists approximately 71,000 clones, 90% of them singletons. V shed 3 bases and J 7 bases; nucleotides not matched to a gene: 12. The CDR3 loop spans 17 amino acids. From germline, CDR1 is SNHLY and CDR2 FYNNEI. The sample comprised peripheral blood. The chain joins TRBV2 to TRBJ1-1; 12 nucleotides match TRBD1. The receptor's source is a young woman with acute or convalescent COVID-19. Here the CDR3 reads CASSDRDRGLGHIEAFF. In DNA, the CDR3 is TGTGCCAGCAGTGATAGGGACAGGGGGCTTGGGCACATTGAAGCTTTCTTT.